The clone carrying this T cell receptor beta chain has only one observation. Antigen unknown. This record belongs to a study of T cell responses to AZD1222 COVID-19 vaccine. V lost 8 bases, J lost 8 bases, and 12 bases lay in between. The CDR3 is 11 amino acids. Whole-study findings and limits: In the spike-specific TCR repertoire, nearly half reportedly target unmutated variant regions.

The assay was immunoSEQ multiplex PCR, and TCRdb's table has in-frame clones only and misses some. This sample has 90,000 to 120,000 clones, with around 87% found just once. The source material was peripheral blood, sampled on day 0 of AZD1222 vaccination. The V call is TRBV12-3 or TRBV12-4, the J call TRBJ1-2; D may be TRBD1 (5 bases). The receptor comes from an adult in good health. CDR3 nucleotide sequence: TGTGCCAGCGGATTGCGGGGGGGCTACACCTTC. It is translated as CASGLRGGYTF.